The 4 T cell receptor beta chains reported below all come from one sample, sequenced in a study of tumor and adjacent non-tumor tissue in lung cancer. The library came from three nested PCR rounds adapted from ARM-PCR protocols. One entry per CDR3 protein results from TCRdb running MiXCR on the multiplex PCR reads. The table lists about 86,000 distinct CDR3 sequences, 76% of them singletons. No cell sorting was done before RNA was extracted from the tissue. Distant lung tissue was collected more than 3 cm away from the tumor edge. Source material: distant non-tumor lung tissue. Source of these receptors: a woman in her fifties or sixties with non-small cell lung cancer.

This clonotype is classed as medium-sized. The rearrangement uses TRBV29-1 and TRBJ2-7, with TRBD2 matching 9 bases. Germline V gene lookup returns CDR1 SQVTM and CDR2 ANQGSEA. This CDR3 is built from 15 residues. V lost 0 bases and J lost 3; bases outside the gene matches: 6. The CDR3 spells CSVEDPSGRSYEQYF. CDR3 nucleotides: TGCAGCGTTGAAGATCCAAGCGGGAGGAGCTACGAGCAGTACTTC.

This clonotype turned up a few times. The junction departs from the called germline gene at one end, perhaps through a read error. In nucleotides, the CDR3 is TGTACCAGCAGCATAAATCCCAACACCGGGGAGCTGTTTTTT. Its protein product is CTSSINPNTGELFF. The gene calls are TRBV7-9 and TRBJ2-2; D unresolved. The CDR3 consists of 14 residues. Germline CDR1 and CDR2: SEHNR and FQNEAQ (reference sequence).

About this clonotype itself: The junction does not match germline at one end; this may be a read error. The genes are TRBV10-3 and TRBJ2-7; 9 nucleotides agree with TRBD1. The germline V gene encodes CDR1 ENHRY and CDR2 SYGVKD. This CDR3 has 14 amino acids. The CDR3 spells CAISSGTGINEHYF. The CDR3 coding sequence is TGTGCCATCAGTTCCGGGACAGGGATCAACGAGCATTACTTC.

With respect to this clonotype: It is likely a read error, because the conserved phenylalanine at the end of the CDR3 is missing. CDR3: CASSERVEATYTQYL. The CDR3, as DNA: TGTGCCAGCAGTGAGAGGGTGGAGGCAACATATACGCAGTATCTT. The chain joins TRBV12-3 or TRBV12-4 to TRBJ2-3; possibly TRBD2 for D (5 bases). This CDR3 contains 15 residues. V dropped 5 bases and J dropped 7 bases, with 19 bases sitting between them.